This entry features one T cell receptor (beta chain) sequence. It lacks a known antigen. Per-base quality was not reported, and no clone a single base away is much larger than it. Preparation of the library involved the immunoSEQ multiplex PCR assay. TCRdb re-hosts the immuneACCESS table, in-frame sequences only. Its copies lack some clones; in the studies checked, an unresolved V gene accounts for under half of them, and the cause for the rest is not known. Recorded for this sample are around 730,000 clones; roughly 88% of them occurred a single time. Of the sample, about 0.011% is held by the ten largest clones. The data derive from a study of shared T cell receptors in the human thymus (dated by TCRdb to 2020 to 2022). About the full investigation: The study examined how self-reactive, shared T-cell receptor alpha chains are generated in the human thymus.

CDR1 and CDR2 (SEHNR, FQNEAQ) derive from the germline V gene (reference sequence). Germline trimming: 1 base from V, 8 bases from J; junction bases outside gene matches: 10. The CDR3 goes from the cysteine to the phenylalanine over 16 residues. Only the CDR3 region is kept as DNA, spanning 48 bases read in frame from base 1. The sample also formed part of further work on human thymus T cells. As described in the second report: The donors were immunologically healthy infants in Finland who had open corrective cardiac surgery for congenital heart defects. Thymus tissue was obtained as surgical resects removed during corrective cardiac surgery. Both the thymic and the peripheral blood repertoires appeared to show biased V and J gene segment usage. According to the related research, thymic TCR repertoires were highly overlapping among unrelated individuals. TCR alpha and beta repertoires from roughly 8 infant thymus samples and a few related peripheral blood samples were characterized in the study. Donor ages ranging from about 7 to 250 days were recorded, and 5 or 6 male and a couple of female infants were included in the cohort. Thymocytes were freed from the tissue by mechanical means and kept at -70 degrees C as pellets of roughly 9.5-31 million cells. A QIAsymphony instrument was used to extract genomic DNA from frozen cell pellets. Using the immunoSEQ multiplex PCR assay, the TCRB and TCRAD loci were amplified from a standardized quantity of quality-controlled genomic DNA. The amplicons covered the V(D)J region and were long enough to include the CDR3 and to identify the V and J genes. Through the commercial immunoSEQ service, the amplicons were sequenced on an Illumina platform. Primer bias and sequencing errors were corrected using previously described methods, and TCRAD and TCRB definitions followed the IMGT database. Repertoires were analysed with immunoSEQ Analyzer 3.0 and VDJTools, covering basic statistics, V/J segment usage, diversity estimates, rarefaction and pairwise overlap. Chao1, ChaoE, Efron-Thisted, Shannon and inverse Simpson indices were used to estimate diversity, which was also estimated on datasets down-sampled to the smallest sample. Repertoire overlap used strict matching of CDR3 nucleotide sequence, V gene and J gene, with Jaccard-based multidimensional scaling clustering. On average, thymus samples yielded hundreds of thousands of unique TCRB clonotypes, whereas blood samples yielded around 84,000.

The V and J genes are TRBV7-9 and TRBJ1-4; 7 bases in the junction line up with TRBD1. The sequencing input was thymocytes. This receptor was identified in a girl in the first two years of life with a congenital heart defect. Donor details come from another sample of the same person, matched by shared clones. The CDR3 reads CASSLVSGTQGEKLFF. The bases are TGTGCCAGCAGCTTAGTATCGGGCACACAGGGGGAAAAACTGTTTTTT.